This is a list of T cell receptor beta chains from one sample in a study of blood T cell repertoires in COVID-19. The data were produced by immunoSEQ multiplex PCR, yet TCRdb's version contains in-frame clones alone and is incomplete. Of fewer than 250,000 clones listed, roughly four fifths are singletons. The sample was peripheral blood. These receptors were collected from a woman aged 70-85 years with acute or convalescent COVID-19. Each CDR3 is given with its conserved first and last residue. The D gene is left open where the match is weak. The size field is filled for only some rows; it gives once, few, many or a size class.

J gene | V gene | clone size | D gene | CDR3 DNA | CDR3 protein
TRBJ1-3 | TRBV5-5 | NA | TRBD1 | TGTGCCAGCAGCTCGACAGGGGGAAACACCATATATTTT | CASSSTGGNTIYF
TRBJ1-1 | TRBV5-4 | NA | NA | TGTGCCAGCAGCTTGGCGGGGAGGGTGTACACTGAAGCTTTCTTT | CASSLAGRVYTEAFF
TRBJ1-1 | TRBV3-1/TRBV3-2 | NA | NA | TGTGCCAGCAGCCGGGAGGTTGGGACTGAAGCTTTCTTT | CASSREVGTEAFF
TRBJ2-5 | TRBV7-9 | NA | NA | TGTGCCAGCAGCTTAGCGGCCAACCAAGAGACCCAGTACTTC | CASSLAANQETQYF
TRBJ1-4 | TRBV11-2 | NA | NA | TGTGCCAGCAGCCCCAGGGCGCGGACTAATGAAAAACTGTTTTTT | CASSPRARTNEKLFF
TRBJ1-2 | TRBV7-9 | NA | NA | TGTGCCAGCAGCACACAGGGCTATGGCTACACCTTC | CASSTQGYGYTF
TRBJ1-6 | TRBV7-9 | few | NA | TGTGCCAGCAGTCTTGGGGGGAGCTCCTATAATTCACCCCTCCACTTT | CASSLGGSSYNSPLHF
TRBJ1-1 | TRBV5-1 | NA | TRBD1 | TGCGCCAGCAGCGTGGACAGGGCGAACACTGAAGCTTTCTTT | CASSVDRANTEAFF
TRBJ1-4 | TRBV6-5 | NA | TRBD1 | TGTGCCAGCAGTTACTCGACAGGGGTCCGGGAAAAACTGTTTTTT | CASSYSTGVREKLFF
TRBJ2-1 | TRBV11-2 | once | NA | TGTGCCAGCAGCTACCCCGGACAGCGAGCAGAGCAGTTCTTC | CASSYPGQRAEQFF
TRBJ1-1 | TRBV5-1 | once | NA | TGCGCCAGCAGCAAGGGACTTTCGATAAGCAGCACTGAAGCTTTCTTT | CASSKGLSISSTEAFF
TRBJ2-3 | TRBV5-4 | NA | NA | TGTGCCAGCAGCCTGGGGGGTGTACAGGGTACGCAGTATTTT | CASSLGGVQGTQYF
TRBJ2-7 | TRBV7-2 | NA | NA | TGTGCCAGCAGCTTGGACGGGGGCTCCTACGAGCAGTACTTC | CASSLDGGSYEQYF
TRBJ2-7 | TRBV7-2 | once | TRBD1 | TGTGCCAGCAGCTTTGTAACGGGACAGACCTACGAGCAGTACTTC | CASSFVTGQTYEQYF
TRBJ2-5 | TRBV6-2/TRBV6-3 | NA | TRBD2 | TGTGCCAGCAGTCAGACTAGCGGGGGACTCAAAGAGACCCAGTACTTC | CASSQTSGGLKETQYF
TRBJ1-5 | TRBV4-2 | NA | NA | TGTGCCAGCAGCCAAGAGGGGCGAGGGGTGGGGGGAGGCAATCAGCCCCAGCATTTT | CASSQEGRGVGGGNQPQHF
TRBJ1-2 | TRBV4-1 | NA | NA | TGCGCCAGCAGCCAAGAAGAGACAGTGAACTATGGCTACACCTTC | CASSQEETVNYGYTF
TRBJ2-6 | TRBV5-1 | NA | TRBD1 | TGCGCCAGCAGCACTAACAGGGGTGGGGCCAACGTCCTGACTTTC | CASSTNRGGANVLTF
TRBJ1-4 | TRBV11-2 | NA | NA | TGTGCCAGCAGCCCACTAGTCGACCTTAAAAAACTGTTTTTT | CASSPLVDLKKLFF
TRBJ1-6 | TRBV27 | NA | TRBD1 | TGTGCCAGCAGTTTACTCCTTAGACCCTTCCGACAGGGTAGTTCCTATAATTCACCCCTCCACTTT | CASSLLLRPFRQGSSYNSPLHF
TRBJ1-5 | TRBV19 | NA | NA | TGTGCCAGTAGTATGAGGCAGTACAATCAGCCCCAGCATTTT | CASSMRQYNQPQHF
TRBJ2-5 | TRBV4-3 | once | TRBD2 | TGCGCCAGCAGCCAAGTCACCGTCGCGGGGGAAGAGACCCAGTACTTC | CASSQVTVAGEETQYF
TRBJ2-5 | TRBV19 | NA | TRBD2 | TGTGCCAGTAGTATTTCCGGACTAGCCGGGGAGACCCAGTACTTC | CASSISGLAGETQYF
TRBJ1-6 | TRBV11-1 | NA | NA | TGTGCCAGCAGCTTAGGACGGGATAATTCACCCCTCCACTTT | CASSLGRDNSPLHF
TRBJ2-5 | TRBV2 | NA | NA | TGTGCCAGCAGCGGGACAACCCAAGAGACCCAGTACTTC | CASSGTTQETQYF
TRBJ1-2 | TRBV6-6 | NA | TRBD1 | TGTGCCAGCAGTCCCCCGGGACAGCGTAACTATGGCTACACCTTC | CASSPPGQRNYGYTF
TRBJ2-3 | TRBV6-1 | NA | TRBD1 | TGTGCCAGCAGTGCTGGCCCGGACAGGGGGCAAGATACGCAGTATTTT | CASSAGPDRGQDTQYF
TRBJ1-2 | TRBV9 | NA | NA | TGTGCCAGCAGCGTAGCCGGCAGGGAATCCTATGGCTACACCTTC | CASSVAGRESYGYTF
TRBJ1-3 | TRBV28 | NA | NA | TGTGCCAGCGAAGGGGTTGGAAACACCATATATTTT | CASEGVGNTIYF
TRBJ1-1 | TRBV14 | NA | NA | TGTGCCAGCAGCCACGTTGCCTCTGGCGGGACTGAAGCTTTCTTT | CASSHVASGGTEAFF
TRBJ2-7 | TRBV6-6 | NA | TRBD2 | TGTGCCAGCAGTAGGACTAGCGGGGCATCCTACGAGCAGTACTTC | CASSRTSGASYEQYF
TRBJ1-1 | TRBV23-1 | NA | NA | TGCGCCAGCAGTCAATCTGAGACAGATAAGGACACTGAAGCTTTCTTT | CASSQSETDKDTEAFF
TRBJ1-5 | TRBV2 | once | TRBD1 | TGTGCCAGCGCACAGGGGGCGCGGGGCAATCAGCCCCAGCATTTT | CASAQGARGNQPQHF
TRBJ2-7 | TRBV28 | NA | NA | TGTGCCAGCAGTTTATGGTCAGGGAATTCCTACGAGCAGTACTTC | CASSLWSGNSYEQYF
TRBJ2-1 | TRBV19 | NA | NA | TGTGCCAGTAGTGCCAATCCGTTTGGGGCGTACAATGAGCAGTTCTTC | CASSANPFGAYNEQFF
TRBJ2-3 | TRBV27 | NA | NA | TGTGCCAGCAGAAACAGGGCCACAGATACGCAGTATTTT | CASRNRATDTQYF
TRBJ2-3 | TRBV5-8 | NA | TRBD1 | TGTGCCAGCAGCCGTGAACAGGGGGCGGGAGATACGCAGTATTTT | CASSREQGAGDTQYF
TRBJ2-5 | TRBV5-1 | few | NA | TGCGCCAGCAGCTTGGGAGGGTACCAAGAGACCCAGTACTTC | CASSLGGYQETQYF
TRBJ1-5 | TRBV7-2 | NA | TRBD1 | TGTGCCAGCAGCCCAGGACAGGGAGTGAGTCAGCCCCAGCATTTT | CASSPGQGVSQPQHF
TRBJ2-1 | TRBV5-6 | NA | TRBD1 | TGTGCCAGCAGCAGAGGGACAGGATCCTACAATGAGCAGTTCTTC | CASSRGTGSYNEQFF
TRBJ2-1 | TRBV6-5 | NA | TRBD2 | TGTGCCAGCAGCCCCCCGGGACTAGCGGGGAATGAGCAGTTCTTC | CASSPPGLAGNEQFF
TRBJ2-7 | TRBV14 | NA | TRBD2 | TGTGCCAGCAGCCCGGCTATCGGGACTAGCGGGGACAAGCAGTACTTC | CASSPAIGTSGDKQYF
TRBJ1-1 | TRBV28 | NA | NA | TGTGCCAGCAGTTTCACTACCCTGAACACTGAAGCTTTCTTT | CASSFTTLNTEAFF
TRBJ1-4 | TRBV25-1 | NA | NA | TGTGCCAGCAGTGAATCAGGCAGCTATGAAAAACTGTTTTTT | CASSESGSYEKLFF
TRBJ1-2 | TRBV10-3 | few | TRBD1 | TGTGCCATCAGTGCCGACAGGGATGGCTACACCTTC | CAISADRDGYTF
TRBJ2-3 | TRBV29-1 | few | NA | TGCAGCGTTGAAGGGCCCCAAGATACGCAGTATTTT | CSVEGPQDTQYF
TRBJ1-2 | TRBV6-2/TRBV6-3 | many | TRBD1 | TGTGCCAGCAGTCGTGGGACAGTAAGGGGTCGTAACTATGGCTACACCTTC | CASSRGTVRGRNYGYTF
TRBJ1-4 | TRBV4-3 | NA | NA | TGCGCCAGCAGCCAAGGGGGGGGAAAACTGTTTTTT | CASSQGGGKLFF
TRBJ1-6 | TRBV2 | NA | TRBD1 | TGTGCCAGCAGGATCCCGGGACAGGGTAATTCACCCCTCCACTTT | CASRIPGQGNSPLHF
TRBJ2-7 | TRBV6-2/TRBV6-3 | NA | TRBD1 | TGTGCCAGCAGCTCCCCCTACAGGGGTGCCTACGAGCAGTACTTC | CASSSPYRGAYEQYF
TRBJ2-5 | TRBV5-1 | NA | TRBD2 | TGCGCCAGCAGCTTGCCGACTAGCGGGGGGGCCGTGGAGACCCAGTACTTC | CASSLPTSGGAVETQYF
TRBJ1-3 | TRBV19 | NA | TRBD1 | TGTGCCAGTAGTATAGGTCCGGGACAGGGGATCTCTGGAAACACCATATATTTT | CASSIGPGQGISGNTIYF
TRBJ1-1 | TRBV15 | once | TRBD1 | TGTGCCACCAGCAGTGGACAGGGAGGGACTGAAGCTTTCTTT | CATSSGQGGTEAFF